Listed here is a single T cell receptor (beta chain). Its specificity is not known. This CDR3 has 17 residues. Germline V gene data show CDR1 as KGHSH and CDR2 as LQKENI. The V and J ends lost 4 bases and 2 bases respectively, with 20 bases between them. The sample belongs to a study of cytomegalovirus exposure and HLA in healthy donors. Points from the study as a whole: Some TCR beta chains (164 of them) were listed as cytomegalovirus-associated.

In the PCR, 60 Vbeta and 13 Jbeta primers were used. TCRdb's table, derived via immunoSEQ multiplex PCR, lists solely in-frame clones and lacks some. This table holds 200,000 or so clones, approximately 70% found once. The gene calls are TRBV18 and TRBJ2-5, with D uncertain. Sequencing was performed on PBMCs. The receptor was derived from a man aged 35-49 years in good health and CMV-seropositive. The CDR3 nucleotides are TGTGCCAGCTCACTAATCGGGTGGCGGTCGGAACAAGAGACCCAGTACTTC. Residues: CASSLIGWRSEQETQYF.